This TCR beta chain was profiled in a study of Ad26.COV2.S vaccination and SARS-CoV-2 variants. Study information: Once, or twice with 56 days between doses, Ad26.COV2.S was given intramuscularly.

As for treatment: over 15 received Ad26.COV2.S at low or high dose, single or two shots; roughly five received placebo; per-sample allocation not given. On day 63 after the first injection, vaccine and placebo recipients gave samples. The vaccine antigen was prefusion-stabilized Wuhan SARS-CoV-2 spike. Assay used: immunoSEQ multiplex PCR; TCRdb lists only in-frame clones, some missing. There are about 680,000 clones in the sample; about 90% occur only once, and around 1.5% lies in the top ten. J was trimmed by 7 bases and V by 1 base; bases with no gene match: 4. CDR3 length: 14 residues. The germline CDR1 and CDR2 sequences are SGHAT and FQNNGV. To note about this clone: Its antigen is undetermined.

The study's findings and limits: Vaccine and placebo recipients had similar non-spike TCR breadth. The study found higher spike-specific TCR breadth in vaccine than placebo recipients.

This rearrangement joins TRBV11-2 to TRBJ2-1; TRBD2 matches at 7 bases. The sequence derives from a person aged 18 to 59 who received the Ad26.COV2.S COVID-19 vaccine or a placebo. The starting material was peripheral blood, obtained in a trial of Ad26.COV2.S vaccine versus placebo. The CDR3 here is CASSLVRGGNEQFF. CDR3 bases: TGTGCCAGCAGCTTAGTACGGGGAGGGAATGAGCAGTTCTTC.